These 10 T cell receptor beta chains came from one sample sequenced in a study of long-term antiretroviral therapy in people with HIV. At survey level, the immunoSEQ assay was run in its v3.0 version. Assay used: immunoSEQ multiplex PCR; TCRdb lists only in-frame clones, some missing. There are 20,000 to 25,000 clones in the sample; around 85% occur only once, and roughly an eighth lies in the top ten. The sample in question was unsorted PBMCs, obtained 1.6 years after starting antiretroviral therapy. The receptors were sampled from a man between 35 and 55 years old with HIV.

This clone was detected only once. V usage is TRBV4-2 and J usage is TRBJ2-7; D may match TRBD1 or TRBD2 (5 bases each). Germline V gene lookup returns CDR1 LGHNA and CDR2 YNFKEQ. The CDR3 is made up of 18 amino acids. Deletions cut 0 bases from V and 0 bases from J, with 18 bases between. CDR3: CASSQERGTGVLSYEQYF. The CDR3 nucleotides are TGTGCCAGCAGCCAAGAGAGGGGTACCGGGGTTCTCTCCTACGAGCAGTACTTC.

The CDR3 nucleotides read TGTGCCAGCAGCTTTCGGCAGCCGAACAATGAGCAGTTCTTC. This encodes CASSFRQPNNEQFF. The chain recombines TRBV5-4 with TRBJ2-1; D is uncertain. This CDR3 is built from 14 residues. The V and J ends lost 2 bases and 5 bases respectively, with 11 bases between them. Germline-derived CDR1 and CDR2 are SGHNT and YYREEE (reference sequence).

The chain links TRBV5-1 to TRBJ1-1; D might be TRBD1 (5 bases). From germline, CDR1 is SGHRS and CDR2 YFSETQ. This CDR3 is built from 12 residues. Trimming pared 4 bases from V and 6 bases from J, leaving 10 bases between. CDR3 nucleotides: TGCGCCAGCAGCCGGGGGGGACCTGAAGCTTTCTTT. Translation: CASSRGGPEAFF.

The V and J genes are TRBV2 and TRBJ1-5; the D gene is possibly TRBD1 (6 bases). This CDR3 comprises 15 residues. Germline V gene sequence: CDR1 SNHLY, CDR2 FYNNEI. Deletions cut 0 bases from V and 5 bases from J, with 11 bases between. CDR3: CASSEALDSYQPQHF. CDR3 nucleotide sequence: TGTGCCAGCAGTGAAGCGCTGGACAGCTATCAGCCCCAGCATTTT.

The CDR3 nucleotides read TGTGCCAGCACCGATCCAATCGCCGATGAGCAGTTCTTC. Amino acids: CASTDPIADEQFF. V is TRBV7-9 and J is TRBJ2-1; D remains ambiguous. Trimming took 7 bases from V and 8 from J, leaving 15 bases between them. The CDR3 is 13 amino acids. The germline V gene has CDR1 SEHNR and CDR2 FQNEAQ (reference sequence).

This clone was picked up one time. The chain is built from TRBV11-2 and TRBJ2-3, with D perhaps matching TRBD1 or TRBD2 (5 bases each). CDR3 length: 15 amino acids. The V and J ends lost 2 bases and 2 bases respectively, with 11 bases between them. CDR1 and CDR2 (germline): SGHAT, FQNNGV. The CDR3 DNA reads as TGTGCCAGCAGCTTATCCGGGACGTACACAGATACGCAGTATTTT. Encoded protein: CASSLSGTYTDTQYF.

This rearrangement joins TRBV29-1 to TRBJ2-7; 10 bases match TRBD1. Germline CDR1 is SQVTM and CDR2 is ANQGSEA. The CDR3 covers 13 residues. With V trimmed by 6 bases and J by 3 bases, 5 bases remained unmatched. CDR3 sequence: CSVPGQGIYEQYF. The CDR3 bases are TGCAGCGTGCCGGGACAGGGGATCTACGAGCAGTACTTC.

Written as DNA, the CDR3 is TGTGCCAGCAGTGGGGTCCCCGAAGCGGGGTGGGCTAATGAAAAACTGTTTTTT. Translating gives CASSGVPEAGWANEKLFF. This rearrangement joins TRBV6-1 to TRBJ1-4; D is undetermined. The V gene lost 4 bases and the J gene lost 3 bases, with 21 bases spanning the gap. CDR1 and CDR2 from the germline V gene are MNHNS and SASEGT. This CDR3 spans 18 amino acids.

By its share, this clone is medium-sized. The DNA of the CDR3 is TGTGCCACCAGCAGAGATCGGTTGTATTTT. The encoded protein is CATSRDRLYF. The chain joins TRBV15 to TRBJ2-3, with D unresolved. V was cut by 0 bases and J by 14 bases, with 6 bases left in between. Germline V gene lookup returns CDR1 LNHNV and CDR2 YYDKDF (reference sequence). CDR3 length: 10 amino acids.

The chain combines TRBV30 with TRBJ1-2, with 7 bases identical to TRBD1. Trimming cost V 4 bases and J 3 bases; bases outside gene matches: 2. The germline gives CDR1 GTSNPN, CDR2 SVGIG (reference sequence). The CDR3 is 12 residues long. The CDR3 is CAWTTGDYGYTF. Here the CDR3 DNA reads TGTGCCTGGACCACAGGGGACTATGGCTACACCTTC.